Listed below are T cell receptor beta chains from one sample, sequenced in a study of blood T cell repertoires in COVID-19. The repertoire was sequenced with immunoSEQ multiplex PCR; TCRdb's copy has only in-frame clones and lacks some. The sample carries approximately 150,000 clones, about 91% recorded once. Sample: peripheral blood. The receptors were sampled from a woman in her forties or fifties with acute or convalescent COVID-19. The CDR3 runs from the conserved cysteine through the conserved F or W. D genes are given only for firm matches. Size tells how often a clone was seen (once, few, many) or the class of an expanded clone, and some rows leave it out.

j_call clone_size d_call v_call cdr3_aa cdr3_nt
TRBJ1-2 . . TRBV19 CASSIDPRGLDYGYTF TGTGCCAGTAGTATAGATCCCCGGGGGTTGGACTATGGCTACACCTTC
TRBJ1-2 . . TRBV29-1 CSVEEAGGRNYGYTF TGCAGCGTGGAGGAAGCGGGGGGTCGTAACTATGGCTACACCTTC
TRBJ2-7 . TRBD2 TRBV4-2 CASSQIGVSGRSLHEQYF TGTGCCAGCAGCCAAATTGGTGTGAGCGGGAGATCGCTACACGAGCAGTACTTC
TRBJ2-7 . . TRBV3-1/TRBV3-2 CASSPEEALYEQYF TGTGCCAGCAGCCCAGAAGAGGCCCTCTACGAGCAGTACTTC
TRBJ2-3 . TRBD1 TRBV19 CASSGTGDTDTQYF TGTGCCAGTTCCGGGACAGGGGACACAGATACGCAGTATTTT
TRBJ1-2 . TRBD1 TRBV19 CASSENLDREGYTF TGTGCCAGTAGTGAAAACTTGGACAGGGAAGGCTACACCTTC
TRBJ2-5 . TRBD2 TRBV5-4 CASSLAVAGGETQYF TGTGCCAGCAGCTTGGCGGTAGCGGGAGGGGAGACCCAGTACTTC
TRBJ2-1 . . TRBV9 CASSAGNALKNEQFF TGTGCCAGCAGCGCAGGCAACGCCCTGAAGAATGAGCAGTTCTTC
TRBJ2-7 . TRBD2 TRBV28 CASRRTSGGLAYEQYF TGTGCCAGCAGGCGGACTAGCGGGGGGTTGGCCTACGAGCAGTACTTC
TRBJ1-3 . . TRBV7-9 CASSLVQGTSGNTIYF TGTGCCAGCAGCTTAGTTCAGGGGACAAGTGGAAACACCATATATTTT
TRBJ1-5 few TRBD1 TRBV6-6 CASSSTRTGSNQPQHF TGTGCCAGCAGTTCAACACGGACAGGGAGCAATCAGCCCCAGCATTTT
TRBJ1-1 . . TRBV19 CASSIPGEGEAFF TGTGCCAGTAGTATTCCAGGGGAGGGTGAAGCTTTCTTT
TRBJ2-6 . . TRBV5-6 CASSLGASGANVLTF TGTGCCAGCAGCCTAGGGGCATCTGGGGCCAACGTCCTGACTTTC
TRBJ1-1 . . TRBV7-9 CASSYDRNTEAFF TGTGCCAGCAGCTATGACAGGAACACTGAAGCTTTCTTT
TRBJ1-2 . TRBD1 TRBV19 CASSRGQARGYTF TGTGCCAGTAGTAGGGGACAGGCCCGGGGCTACACCTTC
TRBJ1-2 . . TRBV24-1 CATSDPSRGGGSYTF TGTGCCACCAGTGACCCATCTCGGGGAGGAGGGAGCTACACCTTC
TRBJ2-3 . TRBD2 TRBV5-8 CASSDLAGPDTQYF TGTGCCAGCAGCGACCTAGCGGGACCAGATACGCAGTATTTT
TRBJ1-6 . TRBD1 TRBV7-3 CASSLGQAGSPLHF TGTGCCAGCAGCTTAGGACAGGCGGGTTCACCCCTCCACTTT
TRBJ2-3 . TRBD2 TRBV2 CASGYSGGRDTQYF TGTGCCAGCGGATATAGCGGGGGGCGAGATACGCAGTATTTT
TRBJ1-1 . . TRBV19 CASSFPRWNTEAFF TGTGCCAGTAGTTTCCCCAGGTGGAACACTGAAGCTTTCTTT
TRBJ1-1 . . TRBV6-5 CASSPRQAPNTEAFF TGTGCCAGCAGTCCCAGACAGGCCCCGAACACTGAAGCTTTCTTT
TRBJ2-3 . . TRBV7-3 CASSPGIPPDTQYF TGTGCCAGCAGCCCGGGGATCCCGCCAGATACGCAGTATTTT
TRBJ2-2 . . TRBV6-6 CASSYSRGGELFF TGTGCCAGCAGTTACTCTCGGGGGGGGGAGCTGTTTTTT
TRBJ1-4 . TRBD1 TRBV11-2 CASSRGTGIGEKLFF TGTGCCAGCAGCCGTGGGACAGGGATAGGGGAAAAACTGTTTTTT
TRBJ2-2 . TRBD1 TRBV7-6 CASSLGGQAPGELFF TGTGCCAGCAGCTTAGGGGGACAGGCTCCCGGGGAGCTGTTTTTT
TRBJ1-2 once TRBD1 TRBV5-3 CARSSQGKHFTSNYGYTF TGTGCCAGAAGCTCACAGGGGAAGCACTTCACTTCTAACTATGGCTACACCTTC
TRBJ2-1 . TRBD2 TRBV5-8 CASSILRQHLAGVSNEQFF TGTGCCAGCAGCATTCTTCGACAACACCTAGCGGGAGTTAGCAATGAGCAGTTCTTC
TRBJ2-7 . TRBD2 TRBV12-5 CASGGLAGAPYEQYF TGTGCTAGTGGGGGACTAGCGGGCGCCCCCTACGAGCAGTACTTC
TRBJ2-5 few TRBD1 TRBV7-9 CASSWTGGGETQYF TGTGCCAGCAGTTGGACAGGGGGCGGCGAGACCCAGTACTTC
TRBJ2-3 . . TRBV7-2 CASSLAWGNPSTDTQYF TGTGCCAGCAGCTTAGCGTGGGGCAACCCTAGCACAGATACGCAGTATTTT
TRBJ1-1 . TRBD1 TRBV12-3/TRBV12-4 CASRTVRGAEAFF TGTGCCAGCAGGACAGTCAGGGGGGCTGAAGCTTTCTTT
TRBJ2-5 . . TRBV3-1/TRBV3-2 CASSTQRVGEGGTQYF TGTGCCAGCAGCACACAGAGAGTGGGAGAGGGCGGGACCCAGTACTTC
TRBJ2-7 . TRBD1 TRBV6-2/TRBV6-3 CASSYGQGNHEQYF TGTGCCAGCAGTTACGGACAGGGTAACCACGAGCAGTACTTC
TRBJ2-2 few . TRBV5-4 CASSLVWAPSNTGELFF TGTGCCAGCAGCTTGGTTTGGGCCCCATCGAACACCGGGGAGCTGTTTTTT
TRBJ2-1 . . TRBV9 CASSAPSAPYNEQFF TGTGCCAGCAGCGCCCCTAGCGCCCCTTACAATGAGCAGTTCTTC
TRBJ2-7 . TRBD2 TRBV12-5 CASGRTSAVNEQYF TGTGCTAGTGGTCGGACTAGCGCGGTCAACGAGCAGTACTTC
TRBJ2-5 . TRBD2 TRBV9 CASSSQQAGQETQYF TGTGCCAGCAGCTCCCAGCAAGCGGGACAAGAGACCCAGTACTTC